A single sample gave rise to the 29 T cell receptor beta chains below, sequenced in a study of blood T cell repertoires in COVID-19 (TCRdb year 2020). Preparation of the library involved the immunoSEQ multiplex PCR assay. TCRdb provides this immuneACCESS table in a form limited to in-frame rearrangements. Some clones are lacking; in checked studies, under half of them reflect an unresolved V gene, and why the rest are absent is not known. The sample has 65,000 to 90,000 clones on record, about 83% of them singletons. The leading ten clones occupy roughly 6% of the sample. What was sequenced was peripheral blood. The receptors shown here come from a woman in her fifties or sixties with acute or convalescent COVID-19.

The chain employs TRBV20-1 and TRBJ1-2; D uncertain. The CDR3 is 11 amino acids. Germline V gives CDR1 DFQATT, CDR2 SNEGSKA (reference sequence). Trimming shortened V by 5 bases and J by 4 bases, and 8 bases separated the two germline ends. This CDR3 is CSASHSYGYTF. Here the CDR3 DNA reads TGCAGTGCTTCACACAGCTATGGCTACACCTTC.

The chain carries TRBV7-3 and TRBJ1-1; perhaps TRBD1 as D (5 bases). CDR1 and CDR2 (germline): SGHTA, FQGTGA. The V end lost 5 bases, the J end lost 5 bases, and 12 bases lay between the germline ends. The CDR3 runs to 13 residues. The CDR3, as DNA: TGTGCCAGCAGCCCCCAGGGTGCGACTGAAGCTTTCTTT. Its protein is CASSPQGATEAFF.

The V gene is TRBV19, the J gene TRBJ1-4, with D possibly TRBD1 on 5 matching bases. The V gene's germline CDR1 is LNHDA and CDR2 SQIVND (reference sequence). Trimming removed 0 bases from V and 3 bases from J, with 11 bases in between. The CDR3 runs 16 residues. For the CDR3, the DNA is TGTGCCAGTAGTATAGATGGAGGGGTGCCTAATGAAAAACTGTTTTTT. Its protein is CASSIDGGVPNEKLFF. Full variable domain (missing parts from reference TRBV19 and TRBJ1-4): DGGITQSPKYLFRKEGQNVTLSCEQNLNHDAMYWYRQDPGQGLRLIYYSQIVNDFQKGDIAEGYSVSREKKESFPLTVTSAQKNPTAFYLCASSIDGGVPNEKLFFGSGTQLSVL.

A single count supports this clone. The rearrangement joins TRBV21-1 to TRBJ1-5. TRBV21-1 is marked as a pseudogene. CDR3 length: 15 amino acids. DNA of the CDR3: TGTGCCAGCAGCAAAGAGGGAGGGCCTAATCAGCCCCAGCATTTT. It yields the protein CASSKEGGPNQPQHF.

Turning to this clone: A single base separates this from a much larger clone, so it may be a read error. This sequence joins TRBV5-1 and TRBJ1-2; 11 nucleotides line up with TRBD1. Germline-derived CDR1 and CDR2 are SGHRS and YFSETQ. This CDR3 has 15 residues. CDR3 DNA sequence: TGCGCCAGCAGCTTGGATGGACAGGGGGCGCGTGGCCACACCTTC. It yields the protein CASSLDGQGARGHTF. The complete variable domain, with remaining parts taken from reference TRBV5-1 and TRBJ1-2, reads KAGVTQTPRYLIKTRGQQVTLSCSPISGHRSVSWYQQTPGQGLQFLFEYFSETQRNKGNFPGRFSGRQFSNSRSEMNVSTLELGDSALYLCASSLDGQGARGHTFGSGTRLTVV.

V and J are TRBV6-6 and TRBJ2-6, with TRBD1 matching 9 bases. The germline CDR1 and CDR2 sequences are MNHNY and SVGAGI (reference sequence). The length of the CDR3 is 16 residues. The V and J ends lost 6 bases and 0 bases, in that order; junction bases with no gene match: 3. The CDR3 DNA reads as TGTGCCAGCAGATCACAGGGGGCCTCTGGGGCCAACGTCCTGACTTTC. It codes for CASRSQGASGANVLTF.

The chain recombines TRBV7-3 with TRBJ1-1, with 8 bases matching TRBD1. CDR1 SGHTA and CDR2 FQGTGA come from the germline V gene. With 2 bases clipped from V and 4 bases from J, the junction kept 6 bases outside the gene matches. The CDR3 covers 15 residues. CDR3 sequence: CASSLLRGTGTEAFF. The CDR3 region has the DNA TGTGCCAGCAGCTTACTCCGTGGGACAGGCACTGAAGCTTTCTTT. The complete variable domain, with remaining parts taken from reference TRBV7-3 and TRBJ1-1, reads GAGVSQTPSNKVTEKGKYVELRCDPISGHTALYWYRQSLGQGPEFLIYFQGTGAADDSGLPNDRFFAVRPEGSVSTLKIQRTERGDSAVYLCASSLLRGTGTEAFFGQGTRLTVV.

To note about this clone: The junction shows a germline mismatch at one end, possibly a read error. The rearrangement joins TRBV23-1 to TRBJ1-2; 7 nucleotides agree with TRBD1. TRBV23-1 is recorded as an ORF, its role being uncertain. The CDR3 extends over 11 amino acids. CDR3 in DNA: TGCGCCATCAGTAGGGGGCAAGGCTACACCTTC. Translated, it gives CAISRGQGYTF.

The V gene is TRBV30, the J gene TRBJ2-7; tentatively, D is TRBD1 (6 bases). The CDR3 covers 13 residues. In germline, CDR1 is GTSNPN, CDR2 SVGIG (reference sequence). Trimming stripped 2 bases from V and 4 bases from J, with 12 bases between. DNA for the CDR3: TGTGCCTGGAGTTTTGGGGGCGGGTACGAGCAGTACTTC. This sequence encodes CAWSFGGGYEQYF. Based on the CDR3 plus reference TRBV30 and TRBJ2-7, the full variable domain is SQTIHQWPATLVQPVGSPLSLECTVEGTSNPNLYWYRQAAGRGLQLLFYSVGIGQISSEVPQNLSASRPQDRQFILSSKKLLLSDSGFYLCAWSFGGGYEQYFGPGTRLTVT.

The chain has TRBV7-9 and TRBJ1-3; D is uncertain. Germline V gives CDR1 SEHNR, CDR2 FQNEAQ (reference sequence). This CDR3 comprises 15 residues. V was cut by 2 bases and J by 0 bases, with 8 bases left in between. The CDR3 nucleotides are TGTGCCAGCAGCTTATATCGGGACTCTGGAAACACCATATATTTT. Translation: CASSLYRDSGNTIYF.

This chain connects TRBV24-1 to TRBJ1-2, with D perhaps TRBD1 (5 bases). This CDR3 is built from 16 residues. Germline assignment: CDR1 KGHDR and CDR2 SFDVKD. V dropped 4 bases and J dropped 0 bases, with 14 bases sitting between them. The CDR3 DNA reads as TGTGCCACCAGTGAAACAGACAGCCTCCCTAACTATGGCTACACCTTC. Protein: CATSETDSLPNYGYTF.

V and J are TRBV5-6 and TRBJ1-1; a possible D gene is TRBD1 (5 bases). This CDR3 region has 11 residues. Germline CDR1 reads SGHDT; CDR2 reads YYEEEE. V was clipped by 4 bases and J by 7 bases, with 8 bases between them. CDR3 loop: CASSMTDEAFF. CDR3 sequence (DNA): TGTGCCAGCAGCATGACAGATGAAGCTTTCTTT.

The chain couples TRBV7-9 to TRBJ1-2, with TRBD1 matching over 9 bases. CDR3 length: 15 residues. V dropped 2 bases and J dropped 7; count of bases not matched to a gene: 8. Germline V gene sequence: CDR1 SEHNR, CDR2 FQNEAQ (reference sequence). CDR3 residues: CASSLSDRGRGGYTF. The CDR3 region has the DNA TGTGCCAGCAGCTTATCGGACAGGGGCCGGGGTGGCTACACCTTC.

The V call is TRBV18, the J call TRBJ1-2; D ambiguous. This CDR3 contains 15 residues. CDR1 KGHSH and CDR2 LQKENI come from the germline V gene. Trimming left V 0 bases short and J 4 bases short, with 12 bases between. CDR3 in amino acids: CASSPPESGSYGYTF. CDR3 sequence (DNA): TGTGCCAGCTCACCACCGGAATCGGGGAGCTATGGCTACACCTTC.

The chain recombines TRBV27 with TRBJ2-7; 10 bases align to TRBD2. CDR3 length equals 16 residues. Trimming at V came to 4 bases and at J to 0 bases, leaving 6 bases not matched to a gene. Germline V CDR1 and CDR2: MNHEY, SMNVEV (reference sequence). CDR3 coding DNA: TGTGCCAGCAGTTCACTAGCGGGGCGTAGCTCCTACGAGCAGTACTTC. This gives the protein CASSSLAGRSSYEQYF.

This chain links TRBV30 with TRBJ2-3; 12 positions agree with TRBD2. After removal of 5 bases from V and 2 bases from J, the junction contained 2 bases not matched to a gene. The CDR3 loop spans 14 amino acids. Germline CDR1 and CDR2: GTSNPN and SVGIG (reference sequence). CDR3 coding DNA: TGTGCCTGGGGACTAGCGGGGAACACAGATACGCAGTATTTT. This gives the protein CAWGLAGNTDTQYF.

This clone was observed a single time. In the same sample, other DNA sequences code for this CDR3. V usage is TRBV7-9 and J usage is TRBJ1-2; D perhaps matches TRBD1 (5 bases). CDR1 is SEHNR, CDR2 FQNEAQ, per germline (reference sequence). The V gene lost 4 bases and the J gene lost 2 bases, with 11 bases spanning the gap. CDR3 length: 14 amino acids. The CDR3 DNA is TGTGCCAGCAGCTCGGCGGGGGGGAACTATGGCTACACCTTC. Protein sequence: CASSSAGGNYGYTF. The variable domain in full, with the rest retrieved from reference TRBV7-9 and TRBJ1-2, is DTGVSQNPRHKITKRGQNVTFRCDPISEHNRLYWYRQTLGQGPEFLTYFQNEAQLEKSRLLSDRFSAERPKGSFSTLEIQRTEQGDSAMYLCASSSAGGNYGYTFGSGTRLTVV.

The V and J genes are TRBV12-3 or TRBV12-4 and TRBJ1-1, with TRBD1 matching over 9 bases. CDR3 length: 13 amino acids. The V and J ends lost 6 bases and 4 bases, in that order; junction bases with no gene match: 3. The CDR3 DNA reads as TGTGCCAGCAGCCTGGACAGGGGCACTGAAGCTTTCTTT. This encodes CASSLDRGTEAFF.

This clone was detected once. This CDR3 is CAIGKGVADTDTQYF. The DNA for the CDR3 is TGTGCCATCGGAAAAGGGGTAGCGGACACAGATACGCAGTATTTT. V is TRBV10-3 and J is TRBJ2-3, with a possible D match to TRBD2 (6 bases). Germline values: CDR1 ENHRY, CDR2 SYGVKD. Trimming shortened V by 8 bases and J by 2 bases, and 17 bases separated the two germline ends. The CDR3 sequence is 15 residues long.

V gene TRBV7-3 combines with J gene TRBJ2-3, with 9 bases fitting TRBD2. Germline V gives CDR1 SGHTA, CDR2 FQGTGA. V shed 0 bases and J 6 bases; nucleotides not matched to a gene: 4. This CDR3 is 15 amino acids long. The CDR3 spells CASSLTGLAGDTQYF. The CDR3 nucleotides read TGTGCCAGCAGCTTAACGGGGCTAGCGGGGGATACGCAGTATTTT.

This clone was seen ten or more times. V is TRBV6-5 and J is TRBJ1-2; D unclear. Germline lookup yields CDR1 MNHEY and CDR2 SVGAGI. The CDR3 runs 13 residues. V dropped 7 bases and J dropped 6 bases, with 15 bases sitting between them. The CDR3 DNA reads TGTGCCAGCACCTTCCCTGTGGAGAATGGCTACACCTTC. Protein sequence: CASTFPVENGYTF.

V gene TRBV27 combines with J gene TRBJ2-3, with 8 bases fitting TRBD2. This CDR3 is 14 amino acids long. CDR1 MNHEY and CDR2 SMNVEV come from the germline V gene (reference sequence). V dropped 3 bases and J dropped 7; count of bases not matched to a gene: 6. The CDR3 nucleotides are TGTGCCAGCAGTTTCCCCGGACTAGCAAATACGCAGTATTTT. Encoded protein: CASSFPGLANTQYF.

V usage is TRBV2 and J usage is TRBJ1-6; 7 bases match TRBD1. There are 16 residues in the CDR3. Germline CDR1 is SNHLY and CDR2 is FYNNEI. V gave up 5 bases and J gave up 2 bases; unmatched junction bases: 6. In DNA, the CDR3 is TGTGCCAGCAGTCCGGACAGGAACACCTATAATTCACCCCTCCACTTT. Its protein product is CASSPDRNTYNSPLHF. The whole variable domain, remainder taken from reference TRBV2 and TRBJ1-6, is EPEVTQTPSHQVTQMGQEVILRCVPISNHLYFYWYRQILGQKVEFLVSFYNNEISEKSEIFDDQFSVERPDGSNFTLKIRSTKLEDSAMYFCASSPDRNTYNSPLHFGNGTRLTVT.

This chain joins TRBV30 and TRBJ1-2; a possible D gene is TRBD1 (5 bases). The ends were cut back, 1 base at V and 8 bases at J, with 14 bases in the middle. The CDR3 is 13 amino acids. Germline CDR1 and CDR2: GTSNPN and SVGIG (reference sequence). As DNA, the CDR3 is TGTGCCTGGAGTGGGGACGGGAGAGGCGGCTACACCTTC. Protein product: CAWSGDGRGGYTF.

The chain joins TRBV19 to TRBJ2-3; 9 bases agree with TRBD2. CDR1 is LNHDA and CDR2 is SQIVND in the germline V gene (reference sequence). The CDR3 is 14 residues long. After removal of 7 bases from V and 5 bases from J, the junction contained 7 bases not matched to a gene. In DNA form, the CDR3 reads TGTGCCAGTACCCCCGGACTAGCGATAGATACGCAGTATTTT. Translated: CASTPGLAIDTQYF.

The chain links TRBV6-4 to TRBJ2-2; TRBD2 aligns across 12 bases. Germline CDR1 reads MRHNA; CDR2 reads SNTAGT. CDR3 length: 17 residues. J was trimmed by 0 bases and V by 8 bases; bases with no gene match: 7. CDR3 loop: CASSPGLAGSNTGELFF. CDR3 DNA sequence: TGTGCCAGCTCCCCGGGACTAGCGGGTTCGAACACCGGGGAGCTGTTTTTT.

V and J are TRBV2 and TRBJ2-3; D possibly corresponds to TRBD1 (5 bases). The V gene's germline CDR1 is SNHLY and CDR2 FYNNEI. V lost 4 bases and J lost 0, with 11 bases in between. This CDR3 has 15 residues. The CDR3 region has the DNA TGTGCCAGCAGTGGACAGTCACTTAGCACAGATACGCAGTATTTT. The encoded protein is CASSGQSLSTDTQYF. Supplemented by reference TRBV2 and TRBJ2-3, the full variable domain reads EPEVTQTPSHQVTQMGQEVILRCVPISNHLYFYWYRQILGQKVEFLVSFYNNEISEKSEIFDDQFSVERPDGSNFTLKIRSTKLEDSAMYFCASSGQSLSTDTQYFGPGTRLTVL.

This rearrangement joins TRBV10-3 to TRBJ2-7; 9 positions match TRBD1. Germline-derived CDR1 and CDR2 are ENHRY and SYGVKD. With V trimmed by 6 bases and J by 1 base, 4 bases remained unmatched. The CDR3 runs to 14 residues. CDR3: CAIRPDRGSYEQYF. CDR3 coding DNA: TGTGCCATCAGACCGGACAGGGGATCCTACGAGCAGTACTTC.

The V call is TRBV13, the J call TRBJ1-1; D gene ambiguous. Trimming stripped 1 base from V and 1 base from J, with 16 bases between. Germline assignment: CDR1 PRHDT and CDR2 FYEKMQ (reference sequence). The CDR3 is made up of 17 amino acids. The CDR3 sequence is CASSLVAGLTGNTEAFF. The CDR3 DNA sequence: TGTGCCAGCAGCTTAGTAGCGGGCTTGACGGGGAACACTGAAGCTTTCTTT. The full variable domain, rest sourced from reference TRBV13 and TRBJ1-1, is AAGVIQSPRHLIKEKRETATLKCYPIPRHDTVYWYQQGPGQDPQFLISFYEKMQSDKGSIPDRFSAQQFSDYHSELNMSSLELGDSALYFCASSLVAGLTGNTEAFFGQGTRLTVV.